Described below is a single TCR beta chain sequence and its context. Its specificity is unknown. This sample is part of a study of blood T cells in healthy people across ages. A second PCR, run for about 7 to 11 cycles, used a sample-barcoded 5' primer plus a J-beta primer mix. MiXCR, run by TCRdb on the 5' RACE reads, gives a single entry per CDR3 protein. The profile shows 1,100,000 or so distinct CDR3 sequences, 35% to 55% of them singletons. Trimming took 0 bases from V and 5 from J; bases not matched to a gene: 7. The CDR3 has 16 residues. The germline V gene encodes CDR1 MNHEY and CDR2 SMNVEV (reference sequence). Per-sample PBMC isolation yielded at least 6 million cells. Study-level findings and limits: A strong correlation was seen between TCR beta diversity and naive T cell percentage.

Source material: blood. The chain carries TRBV27 and TRBJ2-5, with TRBD1 identical over 9 bases. The sequence was obtained from an older woman in good health. Here the CDR3 reads CASSLSLQGAWETQYF. The CDR3 nucleotides are TGTGCCAGCAGTTTATCGTTACAGGGGGCATGGGAGACCCAGTACTTC.